This T cell receptor beta chain stems from a study of CD8 T cells in Susac syndrome. Study at large: Active disease was present in about six of the sequenced Susac syndrome patients, and remission in eight.

The V end was cut by 10 bases, the J end by 1 base, with 22 bases between. The CDR3 contains 16 residues. CDR1 and CDR2 from the germline V gene are SEHNR and FQNEAQ (reference sequence). Findings and limits, study-wide: When the CD4+ T cell repertoires of patients with Susac syndrome were examined, they did not show any clonal expansion.

An input of about 0.5 to 1 ug of RNA was subjected to reverse transcription using random hexamers. TCRdb independently ran MiXCR on the immunoSEQ multiplex PCR reads; one entry per CDR3 protein. The repertoire holds about 140,000 distinct CDR3 sequences, approximately 95% seen once, with roughly 0.14% in the top ten. This clonotype was detected only once. Its antigen is currently unknown. Isolation of CD8+ and CD4+ T cells was performed negatively, whereas enrichment of TEMRA cells was done by FACS. This chain uses TRBV7-9 with TRBJ1-1; possibly TRBD1 for D (5 bases). Specimen: CD4+ T cells from PBMCs. The clonotype originates from a human donor with Susac syndrome. CDR3 region: CATAGGKANGNTEAFF. DNA for the CDR3: TGTGCCACCGCGGGGGGGAAAGCGAACGGGAACACTGAAGCTTTCTTT.